This T cell receptor beta chain was identified in a study of T-cell reconstitution after alpha-beta-depleted transplantation in children. Library preparation (for TCRbeta) was performed with unique molecular identifiers. TCRdb reprocessed the PCR reads with MiXCR, giving one entry per CDR3 protein. Found here are around 580,000 distinct CDR3 sequences, about 23% of them singletons; the top ten hold roughly 13%. This CDR3 spans 14 amino acids. The germline CDR1 and CDR2 sequences are SGHRS and YFSETQ. V lost 7 bases and J lost 1, with 14 bases in between. The study, taken as a whole, reports: Roughly two months post-transplant, alpha-beta T cells reportedly originated from several hundred graft clones that had expanded. Diversity and T-cell counts at one year after transplant derived mostly from new T cells. Where some patients showed high TCRbeta diversity at day 60, it came from recipient T cells and thymic progenitors that had survived.

This clonotype has just a few counts. The antigen remains undetermined. This chain connects TRBV5-1 to TRBJ2-5, with D maybe TRBD1 (6 bases). The source was PBMCs, mostly from graft donor cells, collected 360 days after TCRalphabeta/CD19-depleted stem cell transplant. This sequence originates from a boy younger than two who had a stem cell transplant for acute myeloid leukemia, so the T cells may come from the graft donor. The CDR3 nucleotides are TGCGCCAGCGGATTGGGACAAATCCAAGAGACCCAGTACTTC. This encodes CASGLGQIQETQYF. Drawing the rest from reference TRBV5-1 and TRBJ2-5, the complete variable domain is KAGVTQTPRYLIKTRGQQVTLSCSPISGHRSVSWYQQTPGQGLQFLFEYFSETQRNKGNFPGRFSGRQFSNSRSEMNVSTLELGDSALYLCASGLGQIQETQYFGPGTRLLVL.